These 29 T cell receptor beta chains share one sample of origin, sequenced in a study of preoperative IRX-2 immunotherapy in early breast cancer. Specified treatment: preoperative locoregional IRX-2 cytokine immunotherapy. Only in-frame clones appear in the TCRdb table, and some are missing; sequencing was by immunoSEQ multiplex PCR. The data hold about 98,000 clones, with 70% to 90% observed a single time. Sequencing used tumor tissue, obtained after IRX-2 immunotherapy. The receptors originated from a human donor with breast cancer.

The rearrangement uses TRBV14 and TRBJ2-7, with D perhaps assigned TRBD1 or TRBD2 (5 bases each). From germline, CDR1 is SGHDN and CDR2 FVKESK. The CDR3 is 19 residues long. The V end was cut by 1 base, the J end by 1 base, with 23 bases between. CDR3 bases: TGTGCCAGCAGCCAAGGCGCCGATTGGGGGTATACGGGGTCCTACGAGCAGTACTTC. Protein sequence: CASSQGADWGYTGSYEQYF.

The chain employs TRBV6-8 and TRBJ1-1, with 9 bases fitting TRBD1. Germline V gene data show CDR1 as MNHGY and CDR2 as SAAAGT. With V trimmed by 6 bases and J by 1 base, 0 bases remained unmatched. CDR3 size: 13 residues. The CDR3 region is CASRDRGNTEAFF. CDR3 in DNA: TGTGCCAGCAGGGACAGGGGGAACACTGAAGCTTTCTTT.

Only one count was recorded for this clone. This sequence joins TRBV28 and TRBJ2-2; D is undetermined. V gave up 5 bases and J gave up 8 bases, with 9 bases separating them. This CDR3 spans 12 amino acids. Germline V gene data show CDR1 as MDHEN and CDR2 as SYDVKM. The CDR3 here is CASSPPTGELFF. The CDR3 region has the DNA TGTGCCAGCAGTCCCCCGACAGGGGAGCTGTTTTTT.

The rearrangement uses TRBV28 and TRBJ2-3; 11 bases fit TRBD2. Germline V lookup: CDR1 MDHEN, CDR2 SYDVKM. CDR3 length equals 15 residues. Unmatched junction bases numbered 6, after V lost 10 bases and J lost 0 bases. CDR3 sequence (DNA): TGTGCCACCCGTAGCGGGAGGGCAAGCACAGATACGCAGTATTTT. Translated, it gives CATRSGRASTDTQYF.

The chain has TRBV30 and TRBJ2-7, with TRBD1 identical over 7 bases. Germline V gene data show CDR1 as GTSNPN and CDR2 as SVGIG (reference sequence). Losses at the gene ends were 3 bases for V and 0 bases for J; bases not matched to a gene: 8. The CDR3 extends over 15 amino acids. This CDR3 is CAWRARGLSSYEQYF. The CDR3 DNA reads as TGTGCCTGGAGGGCAAGGGGGCTAAGCTCCTACGAGCAGTACTTC.

CDR3 coding DNA: TGTGCCAGCAGCCTCTTCACTTTAGGCAATGAGCAGTTCTTC. This sequence encodes CASSLFTLGNEQFF. V gene TRBV7-6 combines with J gene TRBJ2-1; D gene unclear. V lost 5 bases, J lost 6 bases, and 14 bases lay in between. CDR3 length: 14 amino acids. Germline loops: CDR1 SGHVS, CDR2 FNYEAQ. Based on the CDR3 plus reference TRBV7-6 and TRBJ2-1, the full variable domain is GAGVSQSPRYKVTKRGQDVALRCDPISGHVSLYWYRQALGQGPEFLTYFNYEAQQDKSGLPNDRFSAERPEGSISTLTIQRTEQRDSAMYRCASSLFTLGNEQFFGPGTRLTVL.

The chain recombines TRBV5-1 with TRBJ1-5, with 7 bases fitting TRBD1. After removal of 4 bases from V and 0 bases from J, the junction contained 4 bases not matched to a gene. Germline values: CDR1 SGHRS, CDR2 YFSETQ. The CDR3 has 15 amino acids. The CDR3: CASSEGALSNQPQHF. The CDR3 coding sequence is TGCGCCAGCAGCGAGGGGGCACTTAGCAATCAGCCCCAGCATTTT. Full variable domain (outside the CDR3, taken from reference TRBV5-1 and TRBJ1-5): KAGVTQTPRYLIKTRGQQVTLSCSPISGHRSVSWYQQTPGQGLQFLFEYFSETQRNKGNFPGRFSGRQFSNSRSEMNVSTLELGDSALYLCASSEGALSNQPQHFGDGTRLSIL.

The rearrangement uses TRBV29-1 and TRBJ1-2; maybe TRBD1 (5 bases). The germline CDR1 and CDR2 sequences are SQVTM and ANQGSEA. The ends were cut back, 0 bases at V and 2 bases at J, with 16 bases in the middle. The CDR3 has 16 residues. This chain's CDR3 is CSVEDQVSRGNYGYTF. The CDR3 nucleotides are TGCAGCGTTGAAGATCAAGTCAGCCGGGGGAACTATGGCTACACCTTC.

This chain joins TRBV28 and TRBJ1-5, with 9 positions matching TRBD1. CDR3 length: 14 amino acids. Trimming cost V 5 bases and J 10 bases; bases outside gene matches: 9. CDR1 is MDHEN and CDR2 is SYDVKM in the germline V gene. The CDR3, as DNA: TGTGCCAGCAGTAACTCCGGGACAGGGAGTCCCCAGCATTTT. It encodes CASSNSGTGSPQHF.

This rearrangement joins TRBV1 to TRBJ2-7; the table gives TRBD2 as D, unverified against the DNA. TRBV1 is a pseudogene segment. This CDR3 spans 16 amino acids. In nucleotides, the CDR3 is TGCGCCAGCAGCCAAGATACGGAGGGGTTCTCCTACGAGCAGTACTTC. As protein: CASSQDTEGFSYEQYF.

This rearrangement joins TRBV28 to TRBJ2-7, with TRBD2 identical over 8 bases. Unmatched junction bases numbered 16, after V lost 10 bases and J lost 2 bases. The CDR3 loop spans 16 amino acids. CDR1 is MDHEN, CDR2 SYDVKM, per germline. DNA of the CDR3: TGTGCCATTAGGGCGGGAGGAGGCGCCCAGACCTACGAGCAGTACTTC. Amino acids: CAIRAGGGAQTYEQYF.

A single count supports this clone. The chain joins TRBV6-8 to TRBJ1-1; the match to TRBD1 covers 7 bases. The junction had 6 bases not matched to a gene; V was cut back by 5 bases and J by 3 bases. The CDR3 has 14 residues. The germline gives CDR1 MNHGY, CDR2 SAAAGT. The CDR3 sequence: CASSDLQGYTEAFF. The DNA for the CDR3 is TGTGCCAGCAGTGACCTACAGGGGTACACTGAAGCTTTCTTT.

This clone was detected only once. The chain links TRBV23-1 to TRBJ2-7; D is unresolved. TRBV23-1 is flagged as an ORF with uncertain function. V gave up 0 bases and J gave up 3 bases, with 15 bases separating them. This CDR3 comprises 16 residues. Here the CDR3 DNA reads TGCGCCAGCAGTCAATCTGACGTGGGCCTCAGCTACGAGCAGTACTTC. This gives the protein CASSQSDVGLSYEQYF.

The rearrangement uses TRBV5-1 and TRBJ2-3; 8 positions match TRBD2. Germline assignment: CDR1 SGHRS and CDR2 YFSETQ. The CDR3 runs to 14 residues. The junction had 9 bases not matched to a gene; V was cut back by 5 bases and J by 7 bases. The CDR3 loop reads CASSPLPGGYTQYF. CDR3 DNA sequence: TGCGCCAGCAGTCCCCTCCCGGGGGGGTATACGCAGTATTTT.

For this clone: One end of the junction is discordant with germline, which a read error may explain. The chain carries TRBV18 and TRBJ1-1; weak D call: TRBD1 (6 bases). The V gene's germline CDR1 is KGHSH and CDR2 LQKENI. The CDR3 covers 13 residues. The CDR3 region is CANSPRGGTEAFF. The CDR3 DNA sequence: TGTGCCAACTCACCACGAGGGGGAACTGAAGCTTTCTTT.

The chain couples TRBV30 to TRBJ1-3; D is unclear. V lost 3 bases and J 0 bases, leaving 9 bases between the germline ends. Germline V gene data show CDR1 as GTSNPN and CDR2 as SVGIG (reference sequence). This CDR3 contains 14 residues. In DNA, the CDR3 is TGTGCCTGGAGGGGCAGTAGCTCTGGAAACACCATATATTTT. The encoded protein is CAWRGSSSGNTIYF.

The chain employs TRBV30 and TRBJ1-4, with 7 bases that match TRBD1. Germline V gene data show CDR1 as GTSNPN and CDR2 as SVGIG (reference sequence). The CDR3 is 13 amino acids. V gave up 2 bases and J gave up 5 bases; unmatched junction bases: 2. CDR3 region: CAWSWGQNEKLFF. The CDR3 coding sequence is TGTGCCTGGAGTTGGGGACAGAATGAAAAACTGTTTTTT.

The chain joins TRBV30 to TRBJ1-3; weak D call: TRBD1 (6 bases). V was trimmed by 4 bases and J by 4 bases, leaving 14 bases between them. CDR1 GTSNPN and CDR2 SVGIG come from the germline V gene (reference sequence). This CDR3 has 14 amino acids. CDR3 region: CAWNFVGAGNTIYF. The CDR3 bases are TGTGCCTGGAATTTCGTGGGGGCCGGAAACACCATATATTTT. The variable domain in full, with the rest retrieved from reference TRBV30 and TRBJ1-3, is SQTIHQWPATLVQPVGSPLSLECTVEGTSNPNLYWYRQAAGRGLQLLFYSVGIGQISSEVPQNLSASRPQDRQFILSSKKLLLSDSGFYLCAWNFVGAGNTIYFGEGSWLTVV.

This clone appeared a single time. In nucleotides, the CDR3 is TGTGCCAGCTCACCACGACAGGGAAATGAGCAGTTCTTC. It is translated as CASSPRQGNEQFF. The chain joins TRBV18 to TRBJ2-1, with 7 bases fitting TRBD1. The CDR3 is 13 amino acids. Trimming at V came to 1 base and at J to 7 bases, leaving 1 base not matched to a gene. Germline V gives CDR1 KGHSH, CDR2 LQKENI.

The V and J genes are TRBV7-1 and TRBJ1-4; D uncertain. TRBV7-1 carries the ORF label, with uncertain function. V was trimmed by 3 bases and J by 3 bases, leaving 8 bases between them. CDR3 length: 14 residues. The DNA for the CDR3 is TGTGCCAGCAGCTCCGAGTTTGCTAATGAAAAACTGTTTTTT. This gives the protein CASSSEFANEKLFF.

The V and J genes are TRBV28 and TRBJ1-3; the D is unclear. Between the trimmed V and J ends, which lost 7 bases and 0 bases, there was a span of 10 bases. The CDR3 sequence is 14 residues long. Per the germline V gene, CDR1 is MDHEN and CDR2 is SYDVKM. The chain's CDR3 is CASKKTSSGNTIYF. CDR3 bases: TGTGCCAGCAAAAAGACAAGCTCTGGAAACACCATATATTTT.

This chain connects TRBV12-2 to TRBJ1-3. TRBV12-2 is assigned pseudogene status. The CDR3 totals 15 residues. The CDR3: CATQRARGSGNTIYF. CDR3 in DNA: TGTGCCACCCAACGGGCCCGGGGCTCTGGAAACACCATATATTTT.

This rearrangement joins TRBV30 to TRBJ1-3; D possibly corresponds to TRBD1 (5 bases). The germline gives CDR1 GTSNPN, CDR2 SVGIG (reference sequence). The CDR3 extends over 16 amino acids. V lost 3 bases and J lost 0, with 15 bases in between. CDR3 sequence: CAWRSRRGRSGNTIYF. The CDR3 coding sequence is TGTGCCTGGAGGAGCCGGCGGGGACGCTCTGGAAACACCATATATTTT.

The V and J genes are TRBV28 and TRBJ2-7, with 8 bases fitting TRBD2. The CDR3 length is 14 residues. Looked up from germline, CDR1 is MDHEN and CDR2 is SYDVKM. V dropped 6 bases and J dropped 5; count of bases not matched to a gene: 9. CDR3 in DNA: TGTGCCAGCAGCGGGTCGGGAGGGCAGGACGAGCAGTACTTC. Translation gives CASSGSGGQDEQYF.

The rearrangement links TRBV30 to TRBJ2-5, with TRBD2 identical over 8 bases. CDR3 length: 15 residues. V lost 0 bases, J lost 4 bases, and 7 bases stayed unmatched. Germline lookup yields CDR1 GTSNPN and CDR2 SVGIG (reference sequence). The CDR3 is CAWSVRGGVAETQYF. The DNA of the CDR3 is TGTGCCTGGAGTGTACGGGGGGGAGTAGCAGAGACCCAGTACTTC.

This clone was observed a few times. The rearrangement joins TRBV11-3 to TRBJ2-7, with a tentative D call TRBD1 (6 bases). Trimming took off 1 base at V and 6 bases at J, with 19 bases between the two ends. Germline V lookup: CDR1 SGHNT, CDR2 YENEEA. The length of the CDR3 is 16 residues. Here the CDR3 DNA reads TGTGCCAGCAGCTTAGTTGGAGGACAGCTCTTCGGCGAGCAGTACTTC. It translates to CASSLVGGQLFGEQYF.

The chain carries TRBV27 and TRBJ2-5; D unclear. In germline, CDR1 is MNHEY, CDR2 SMNVEV (reference sequence). V lost 1 base and J 1 base, leaving 16 bases between the germline ends. This CDR3 comprises 17 residues. The CDR3 sequence: CASSLYGLDLIQETQYF. The CDR3 coding sequence is TGTGCCAGCAGTTTATACGGCCTAGATTTGATCCAAGAGACCCAGTACTTC.

The chain employs TRBV6-1 and TRBJ1-1; no reliable D call. This CDR3 has 13 amino acids. CDR1 is MNHNS, CDR2 SASEGT, per germline. The germline V and J ends were trimmed by 0 bases and 2 bases, with 4 bases remaining between them. In DNA, the CDR3 is TGTGCCAGCAGTGAAGCCAGAAACACTGAAGCTTTCTTT. Its protein is CASSEARNTEAFF.

V and J are TRBV29-1 and TRBJ2-5, with TRBD1 matching over 7 bases. This CDR3 contains 14 residues. V was clipped by 6 bases and J by 4 bases; unmatched bases: 11. CDR1 and CDR2 from the germline V gene are SQVTM and ANQGSEA. The CDR3 region is CSVPRQGFSETQYF. The CDR3, as DNA: TGCAGCGTCCCCCGACAGGGATTCTCAGAGACCCAGTACTTC.